Below are 5 T cell receptor beta chains sequenced from a single sample in a study of T cell responses to AZD1222 COVID-19 vaccine. Sequenced by immunoSEQ multiplex PCR; TCRdb stores in-frame clones only, minus some. Among about 150,000 clones, 80% to 95% were seen once, and the ten largest hold over 1.5%. The specimen was peripheral blood, collected on day 0 of AZD1222 vaccination. The source of these receptors is an adult in good health.

The V call is TRBV4-1, the J call TRBJ1-1; D might be TRBD1 (5 bases). Per germline, CDR1 MGHRA and CDR2 YSYEKL. Trimming stripped 4 bases from V and 1 base from J, with 10 bases between. The CDR3 runs to 14 residues. The CDR3 coding sequence is TGCGCCAGCAGCCCGGGACTTACGAACACTGAAGCTTTCTTT. Amino acids: CASSPGLTNTEAFF.

The rearrangement uses TRBV18 and TRBJ1-4; D remains ambiguous. V was pared by 2 bases and J by 12 bases, with 19 bases between. The CDR3 is 15 amino acids. Germline assignment: CDR1 KGHSH and CDR2 LQKENI. The CDR3 DNA reads as TGTGCCAGCTCACCAGTGACGGTGGCACCTGGGGAACTGTTTTTT. This gives the protein CASSPVTVAPGELFF.

V usage is TRBV13 and J usage is TRBJ2-1; no definite D call. This CDR3 has 13 amino acids. Trimming shortened V by 6 bases and J by 7 bases, and 13 bases separated the two germline ends. CDR1 is PRHDT, CDR2 FYEKMQ, per germline (reference sequence). The DNA of the CDR3 is TGTGCCAGCAGACAGCCACTACAGAATGAGCAGTTCTTC. Protein: CASRQPLQNEQFF.

The chain links TRBV7-9 to TRBJ1-2; D gene unclear. The CDR3 spans 15 residues. V lost 5 bases to trimming and J lost 0 bases, with 13 bases between them. The germline V gene encodes CDR1 SEHNR and CDR2 FQNEAQ (reference sequence). CDR3 region: CASSGQDNSNYGYTF. The DNA for the CDR3 is TGTGCCAGCAGCGGGCAGGATAATTCTAACTATGGCTACACCTTC. The whole variable domain, filled in from reference TRBV7-9 and TRBJ1-2, reads DTGVSQNPRHKITKRGQNVTFRCDPISEHNRLYWYRQTLGQGPEFLTYFQNEAQLEKSRLLSDRFSAERPKGSFSTLEIQRTEQGDSAMYLCASSGQDNSNYGYTFGSGTRLTVV.

The gene calls are TRBV12-3 or TRBV12-4 and TRBJ1-2, with 9 positions matching TRBD1. CDR3 length equals 13 residues. Germline trimming cut 7 bases from V and 5 bases from J; bases unmatched to any gene: 5. CDR3 residues: CASTVDRGYGYTF. Here the CDR3 DNA reads TGTGCCAGCACCGTGGACAGGGGTTATGGCTACACCTTC.